Sequencing of this TCR beta chain was carried out in a study of Graves' ophthalmopathy and Graves' hyperthyroidism. Across the whole study: Blood was drawn at initial diagnosis, before any treatment.

A duration under 3 months, NOSPECS ≥4, CAS ≥3 and moderate-to-severe activity characterized the donors with ophthalmopathy. Study-level results: Most thyroid-expanded clonotypes exceeding 0.001 frequency were also found in blood. The model flagged ophthalmopathy progression at about 71% sensitivity and nearly 75% specificity.

This clonotype was seen only once. What it binds is not known. This CDR3 contains 15 residues. Germline V gene lookup returns CDR1 SGHTA and CDR2 FQGNSA. V shed 5 bases and J shed 0 bases, with 11 bases lying between them. TCR beta CDR3 regions were amplified from RNA transcripts. In the first round, RT-PCR was carried out with HTBI primers, and a multiplex PCR formed the second round. TCRdb redid the calling of the multiplex PCR reads with MiXCR, one entry per CDR3 protein. This table has around 670,000 distinct CDR3 sequences, roughly 40% appearing once. The chain links TRBV7-2 to TRBJ1-5; D is unresolved. The sequenced material came from peripheral blood. The clonotype comes from an adult man with Graves' ophthalmopathy. CDR3 nucleotides: TGTGCCAGCAGCGTAGACGGCAGTAGCAATCAGCCCCAGCATTTT. Its translation is CASSVDGSSNQPQHF. Complete variable domain (other parts from reference TRBV7-2 and TRBJ1-5): GAGVSQSPSNKVTEKGKDVELRCDPISGHTALYWYRQSLGQGLEFLIYFQGNSAPDKSGLPSDRFSAERTGGSVSTLTIQRTQQEDSAVYLCASSVDGSSNQPQHFGDGTRLSIL.